This record concerns one TCR beta chain sequence. Its antigen is unidentified. Sorting yielded triplicates of approximately 300,000 cells for each CD8+ T cell subset. Naivety in CD8+ T cells corresponded to a CD45RO-CCR7+CD27+CD95- phenotype. The sample belongs to a study of CXCR3-negative and CXCR3-positive naive CD8 T cells. Study observations and caveats: With respect to TRBV-TRBJ usage, naive CXCR3-negative and CXCR3-positive cells were similar; memory differed. In CXCR3-positive naive cells, the TRB CDR3s were more hydrophobic than in CXCR3-negative naive cells. CD5 surface expression was similar among naive subsets, and TCR strength was estimated by inference from TRB CDR3 properties.

The authors made the TRB cDNA libraries by 5' RACE using UMI labels. From its re-call of the 5' RACE reads, TCRdb lists each CDR3 protein once, without DNA. Recorded for this sample: 84,000 or so distinct CDR3 sequences. Sequenced input: naive CXCR3+ CD8+ T cells from blood. The subset is: CD45RO-CCR7+CD27+CD95- naive CD8+ T cells expressing CXCR3 (TNR3+). The TCR comes from a human donor in good health. Some clones in this sample may be carry-over from other donors' samples.

The CDR3: CASSLGGLLGRNYGYTF. The rearrangement links TRBV7-9 to TRBJ1-2. There are 17 residues in the CDR3. CDR1 SEHNR and CDR2 FQNEAQ come from the germline V gene (reference sequence). Variable domain in full (rest from reference TRBV7-9 and TRBJ1-2): DTGVSQNPRHKITKRGQNVTFRCDPISEHNRLYWYRQTLGQGPEFLTYFQNEAQLEKSRLLSDRFSAERPKGSFSTLEIQRTEQGDSAMYLCASSLGGLLGRNYGYTFGSGTRLTVV.